Sequencing of this T cell receptor (beta chain) was carried out in a study of blood T cell repertoires in COVID-19. In the study overall: Nucleic acid was either cDNA or gDNA, and it came from T cells, B-cell-depleted T cells, or PBMCs.

Authors' methods: From reference gene primer amplification, estimates of nucleated cell counts were derived. Measured with immunoSEQ multiplex PCR; TCRdb has only the in-frame clones, and not every one. The V and J calls and the clone size are those of that table, but D and trimming were determined from the DNA. The data contain about 210,000 clones, over 75% of them singletons. Recruited during active infection, patients (from Seattle) were subsequently followed longitudinally. This TCR derives from a woman aged 70-85 years with COVID-19, enrolled during active disease. The sample comprised peripheral blood.

In nucleotides, the CDR3 is TGTGCCAGCAGTTACCAGGGGCAAGCTTTCTTT. This gives the protein CASSYQGQAFF. This chain links TRBV6-2 or TRBV6-3 with TRBJ1-1, with D maybe TRBD1 (6 bases). The CDR3 consists of 11 residues. The V end lost 2 bases, the J end lost 9 bases, and 7 bases lay between the germline ends. Germline V CDR1 and CDR2: MNHEY, SVGEGT.